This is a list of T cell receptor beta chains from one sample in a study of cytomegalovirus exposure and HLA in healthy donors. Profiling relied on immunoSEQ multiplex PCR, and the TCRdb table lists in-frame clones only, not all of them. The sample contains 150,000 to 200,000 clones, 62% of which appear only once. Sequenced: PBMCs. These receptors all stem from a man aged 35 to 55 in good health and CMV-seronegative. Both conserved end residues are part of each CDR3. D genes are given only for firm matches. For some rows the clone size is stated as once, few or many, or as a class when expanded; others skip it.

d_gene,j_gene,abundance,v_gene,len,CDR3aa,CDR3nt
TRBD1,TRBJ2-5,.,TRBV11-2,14,CASSLGTVQETQYF,TGTGCCAGCAGCTTGGGGACAGTCCAAGAGACCCAGTACTTC
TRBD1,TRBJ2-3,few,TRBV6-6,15,CASSYPGQGADTQYF,TGTGCCAGCAGTTACCCCGGACAGGGGGCAGATACGCAGTATTTT
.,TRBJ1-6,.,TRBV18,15,CASPYFVAVNSPLHF,TGTGCCAGCCCTTATTTTGTGGCAGTGAATTCACCCCTCCACTTT
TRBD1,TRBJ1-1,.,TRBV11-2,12,CASSPTGGGSFF,TGTGCCAGCAGTCCTACAGGGGGCGGTTCTTTCTTT
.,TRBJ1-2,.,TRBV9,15,CASSVSGGDPYGYTF,TGTGCCAGCAGCGTGTCGGGAGGCGACCCGTATGGCTACACCTTC
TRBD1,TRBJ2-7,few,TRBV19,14,CASSIRTGTYEQYF,TGTGCCAGTAGTATAAGGACAGGGACCTACGAGCAGTACTTC
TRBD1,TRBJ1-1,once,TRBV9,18,CASSARSRGAGQDTEAFF,TGTGCCAGCAGCGCACGTAGTAGAGGGGCAGGACAGGACACTGAAGCTTTCTTT
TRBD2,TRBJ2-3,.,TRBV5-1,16,CASRPGLAGETDTQYF,TGCGCCAGCCGCCCGGGGCTAGCGGGAGAGACAGATACGCAGTATTTT
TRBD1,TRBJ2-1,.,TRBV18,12,CASSPGNRGKFF,TGTGCCAGCTCACCAGGGAACAGGGGGAAGTTCTTC
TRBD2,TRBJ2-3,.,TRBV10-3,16,CAISESGAGSTDTQYF,TGTGCCATCAGTGAGTCTGGAGCGGGAAGCACAGATACGCAGTATTTT
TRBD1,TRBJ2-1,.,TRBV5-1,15,CASSLGQDFHNEQFF,TGCGCCAGCAGCCTCGGACAGGACTTCCACAATGAGCAGTTCTTC
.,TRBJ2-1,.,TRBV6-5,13,CASRQDRLNEQFF,TGTGCCAGCAGACAAGACAGGCTGAATGAGCAGTTCTTC
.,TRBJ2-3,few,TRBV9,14,CASSVRTGSDTQYF,TGTGCCAGCAGCGTAAGAACAGGGTCCGATACGCAGTATTTT
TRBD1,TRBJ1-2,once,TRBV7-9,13,CASSGTGRDGYTF,TGTGCCAGCAGCGGGACAGGTCGGGATGGCTACACCTTC
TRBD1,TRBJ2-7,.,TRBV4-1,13,CASSTTGAYEQYF,TGCGCCAGCAGCACAACAGGGGCCTACGAGCAGTACTTC
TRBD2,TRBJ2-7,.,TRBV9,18,CASSVGWGRARIQHEQYF,TGTGCCAGCAGCGTAGGATGGGGGAGGGCCAGGATTCAACACGAGCAGTACTTC
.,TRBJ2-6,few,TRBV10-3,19,CAISYLGLLSLSGANVLTF,TGTGCCATCAGCTACTTGGGACTCCTAAGTCTCTCTGGGGCCAACGTCCTGACTTTC
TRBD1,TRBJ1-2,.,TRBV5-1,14,CASSPPGQGSGYTF,TGCGCCAGCAGCCCTCCGGGACAGGGCAGCGGCTACACCTTC